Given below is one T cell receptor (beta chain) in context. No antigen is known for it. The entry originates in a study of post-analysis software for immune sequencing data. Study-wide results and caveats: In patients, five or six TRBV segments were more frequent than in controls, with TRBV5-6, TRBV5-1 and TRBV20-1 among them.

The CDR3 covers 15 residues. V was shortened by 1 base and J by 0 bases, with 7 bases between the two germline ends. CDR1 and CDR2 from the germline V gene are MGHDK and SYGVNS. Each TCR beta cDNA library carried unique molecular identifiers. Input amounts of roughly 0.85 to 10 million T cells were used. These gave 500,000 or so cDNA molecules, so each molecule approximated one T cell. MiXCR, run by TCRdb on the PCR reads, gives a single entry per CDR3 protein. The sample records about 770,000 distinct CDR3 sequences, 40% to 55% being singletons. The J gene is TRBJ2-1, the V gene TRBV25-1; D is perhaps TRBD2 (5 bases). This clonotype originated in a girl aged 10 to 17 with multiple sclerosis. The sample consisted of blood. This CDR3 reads CASSESGYSYNEQFF. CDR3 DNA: TGTGCCAGCAGTGAATCGGGGTACTCCTACAATGAGCAGTTCTTC.